These T cell receptor beta chains were read from a single sample in a study of blood T cell repertoires in COVID-19. Produced via immunoSEQ multiplex PCR; TCRdb's table is partial and in-frame only. The sample contains about 54,000 clones, 70% to 90% of which appear only once. Sequenced input: peripheral blood. These receptors all stem from a man in his forties with active COVID-19. Both conserved end residues are part of each CDR3. The D gene is left open where the match is weak. Some rows mark clone size as missing; the rest say once, few, many or name a class of expanded clone.

abundance: -; j_gene: TRBJ2-7; d_gene: -; v_gene: TRBV6-5; CDR3nt: TGTGCCAGCAACCCGAGGGGGGGGGAGCAGCAGTACTTC; CDR3aa: CASNPRGGEQQYF
abundance: -; j_gene: TRBJ2-1; d_gene: TRBD1; v_gene: TRBV7-3; CDR3nt: TGTGCCAGCAGCTCCCCGTCGGACAGGGGGATCAATGAGCAGTTCTTC; CDR3aa: CASSSPSDRGINEQFF
abundance: once; j_gene: TRBJ1-1; d_gene: TRBD1; v_gene: TRBV6-5; CDR3nt: TGTGCCAGCAGTCTACAGGGGTTTGGGGCTGAAGCTTTCTTT; CDR3aa: CASSLQGFGAEAFF
abundance: -; j_gene: TRBJ2-1; d_gene: -; v_gene: TRBV5-4; CDR3nt: TGTGCCAGCAGCTTGTTGGGGAGGTCCTACAATGAGCAGTTCTTC; CDR3aa: CASSLLGRSYNEQFF
abundance: -; j_gene: TRBJ1-1; d_gene: -; v_gene: TRBV7-6; CDR3nt: TGTGCCAGCAGCGCTACAGGGATGAACACTGAAGCTTTCTTT; CDR3aa: CASSATGMNTEAFF
abundance: -; j_gene: TRBJ2-2; d_gene: TRBD1; v_gene: TRBV28; CDR3nt: TGTGCCAGCCAAGGTCCTACCGGGACAGGGAACACCGGGGAGCTGTTTTTT; CDR3aa: CASQGPTGTGNTGELFF
abundance: -; j_gene: TRBJ2-2; d_gene: -; v_gene: TRBV19; CDR3nt: TGTGCCAGCTCCACCTACTCTAGGAACACCGGGGAGCTGTTTTTT; CDR3aa: CASSTYSRNTGELFF
abundance: once; j_gene: TRBJ2-6; d_gene: -; v_gene: TRBV18; CDR3nt: TGTGCCAGCTCACGACAGGTGTCCTCTGGGGCCAACGTCCTGACTTTC; CDR3aa: CASSRQVSSGANVLTF
abundance: -; j_gene: TRBJ1-2; d_gene: TRBD1; v_gene: TRBV28; CDR3nt: TGTGCCAGCAGTTCCAGGGGGGTTAACTATGGCTACACCTTC; CDR3aa: CASSSRGVNYGYTF
abundance: -; j_gene: TRBJ2-3; d_gene: TRBD1; v_gene: TRBV24-1; CDR3nt: TGTGCCACCAGTGCCACAGGGGTGGATAAGACAGATACGCAGTATTTT; CDR3aa: CATSATGVDKTDTQYF
abundance: -; j_gene: TRBJ2-3; d_gene: -; v_gene: TRBV5-1; CDR3nt: TGCGCCAGCAGCTTGGGACAGCAGACAGATACGCAGTATTTT; CDR3aa: CASSLGQQTDTQYF
abundance: -; j_gene: TRBJ1-2; d_gene: -; v_gene: TRBV30; CDR3nt: TGTGCCTGGAGTGTCGCCAGAACTAACTATGGCTACACCTTC; CDR3aa: CAWSVARTNYGYTF
abundance: -; j_gene: TRBJ2-3; d_gene: -; v_gene: TRBV28; CDR3nt: TGTGCCAGCACCTCCTCGGATACAGTACCATCATCAGATACGCAGTATTTT; CDR3aa: CASTSSDTVPSSDTQYF
abundance: -; j_gene: TRBJ2-7; d_gene: -; v_gene: TRBV18; CDR3nt: TGTGCCAGCTCACCTCTCGAGGCAGTCGCCTACGAGCAGTACTTC; CDR3aa: CASSPLEAVAYEQYF
abundance: few; j_gene: TRBJ2-6; d_gene: TRBD1; v_gene: TRBV14; CDR3nt: TGTGCCAGCAGTTTCGACAGGGAACTTTCCTCTGGGGCCAACGTCCTGACTTTC; CDR3aa: CASSFDRELSSGANVLTF
abundance: -; j_gene: TRBJ1-6; d_gene: -; v_gene: TRBV3-1/TRBV3-2; CDR3nt: TGTGCCAGCAGCTCGGACAGTGTGGCAACACCCCTCCACTTT; CDR3aa: CASSSDSVATPLHF
abundance: -; j_gene: TRBJ1-2; d_gene: -; v_gene: TRBV14; CDR3nt: TGTGCCAGCAGCCAACGGGACAGCTACACCTTC; CDR3aa: CASSQRDSYTF
abundance: -; j_gene: TRBJ2-1; d_gene: -; v_gene: TRBV24-1; CDR3nt: TGTGCCACCAGTGAGCGGACTCTCCCCTGGGAGCAGTTCTTC; CDR3aa: CATSERTLPWEQFF
abundance: -; j_gene: TRBJ2-3; d_gene: TRBD2; v_gene: TRBV19; CDR3nt: TGTGCCAGTAGTATTAGGACTAGCGGGAGGGGAGATACGCAGTATTTT; CDR3aa: CASSIRTSGRGDTQYF
abundance: few; j_gene: TRBJ2-7; d_gene: TRBD2; v_gene: TRBV27; CDR3nt: TGTGCCAGCAGCCCGGGACTAGTCTCCTACGAGCAGTACTTC; CDR3aa: CASSPGLVSYEQYF
abundance: -; j_gene: TRBJ2-4; d_gene: TRBD2; v_gene: TRBV3-1/TRBV3-2; CDR3nt: TGTGCCAGCAGCCGGGGGACTAGCGGGAGGAAAAACATTCAGTACTTC; CDR3aa: CASSRGTSGRKNIQYF
abundance: -; j_gene: TRBJ2-5; d_gene: TRBD2; v_gene: TRBV27; CDR3nt: TGTGCCAGTAAGCCTGGGACTAGCGCTAAGACCCAGTACTTC; CDR3aa: CASKPGTSAKTQYF